The 9 T cell receptor beta chains below all came from one sample that was sequenced in a study of cytomegalovirus exposure and HLA in healthy donors. The repertoire was sequenced with immunoSEQ multiplex PCR; TCRdb's copy has only in-frame clones and lacks some. The sample contains approximately 180,000 clones, around nine tenths of which appear only once. The sample taken for sequencing was PBMCs. These receptors originate from a woman aged 30 to 39 in good health and CMV-seronegative.

The gene calls are TRBV4-3 and TRBJ1-1, with D possibly matching TRBD1 (5 bases). Germline V CDR1 and CDR2: LGHNA, YSLEER. Trimming removed 3 bases at V and 3 bases at J, with 11 bases between. The CDR3 covers 14 residues. DNA of the CDR3: TGCGCCAGCAGCCAGGAAACAGGAGACACTGAAGCTTTCTTT. This sequence encodes CASSQETGDTEAFF.

The chain couples TRBV4-1 to TRBJ1-1; D is possibly TRBD1 (5 bases). The V gene lost 4 bases and the J gene lost 2 bases, with 8 bases spanning the gap. There are 13 residues in the CDR3. Germline CDR1 reads MGHRA; CDR2 reads YSYEKL. The CDR3 loop reads CASSPTVNTEAFF. The CDR3 nucleotides read TGCGCCAGCAGCCCGACAGTAAACACTGAAGCTTTCTTT.

The rearrangement links TRBV27 to TRBJ2-1; D is undetermined. Trimming cost V 2 bases and J 3 bases, with 11 bases left between them. Germline CDR1 and CDR2: MNHEY and SMNVEV (reference sequence). The CDR3 runs 15 residues. CDR3 protein: CASSLTVNNYNEQFF. CDR3 coding DNA: TGTGCCAGCAGTTTAACAGTGAATAACTACAATGAGCAGTTCTTC.

The J gene is TRBJ1-2, the V gene TRBV6-5, with 9 bases matching TRBD1. Trimming took 6 bases from V and 6 from J; bases not matched to a gene: 8. From germline, CDR1 is MNHEY and CDR2 SVGAGI. This CDR3 is built from 14 residues. For the CDR3, the DNA is TGTGCCAGCAGGAGGACAGGGGAGGTGGATGGCTACACCTTC. Amino acids: CASRRTGEVDGYTF.

The chain couples TRBV5-4 to TRBJ1-4, with TRBD1 matching 7 bases. CDR1 is SGHNT and CDR2 is YYREEE in the germline V gene (reference sequence). With V trimmed by 1 base and J by 6 bases, 0 bases remained unmatched. This CDR3 is built from 13 residues. CDR3 region: CASSLTGDEKLFF. The CDR3 region has the DNA TGTGCCAGCAGCTTGACAGGGGATGAAAAACTGTTTTTT.

This chain uses TRBV6-1 with TRBJ2-3; TRBD2 might be the D (6 bases). CDR3 size: 15 residues. Per germline, CDR1 MNHNS and CDR2 SASEGT. V gave up 0 bases and J gave up 2 bases, with 9 bases separating them. CDR3 DNA: TGTGCCAGCAGTGAAGCGGGGGGAGTCACAGATACGCAGTATTTT. This codes for CASSEAGGVTDTQYF.

This clone has a single count. The J gene is TRBJ1-3, the V gene TRBV6-5, with D possibly matching TRBD1 (5 bases). Deletions cut 3 bases from V and 7 bases from J, with 16 bases between. CDR1 MNHEY and CDR2 SVGAGI come from the germline V gene. The CDR3 has 15 residues. The CDR3 coding sequence is TGTGCCAGCAGTTATAGTCAGACAGCAGGGAACACCATATATTTT. Its translation: CASSYSQTAGNTIYF.

This chain joins TRBV7-9 and TRBJ1-5, with a weak D call TRBD1 (6 bases). This CDR3 is built from 11 residues. Trimming removed 5 bases from V and 11 bases from J, with 10 bases in between. CDR1 and CDR2 (germline): SEHNR, FQNEAQ (reference sequence). CDR3 DNA: TGTGCCAGCAGCGCGGGGGCGGCCCAGCATTTT. Its protein product is CASSAGAAQHF.

This chain joins TRBV2 and TRBJ2-7; 10 nucleotides line up with TRBD1. There are 15 residues in the CDR3. After removal of 5 bases from V and 3 bases from J, the junction contained 7 bases not matched to a gene. The germline V gene encodes CDR1 SNHLY and CDR2 FYNNEI. CDR3 coding DNA: TGTGCCAGCAGTCAAGGGGGACAGGGGTACTACGAGCAGTACTTC. Residues: CASSQGGQGYYEQYF.